This entry lists 14 T cell receptor beta chains sequenced from one sample in a study of sequential checkpoint blockade in melanoma (dated by TCRdb to the late 2010s). In light of the paper, this sample's treatment or condition label describes: randomized to nivolumab then ipilimumab (arm A) or the reverse (arm B). Library preparation was by the immunoSEQ multiplex PCR assay. The table comes from immuneACCESS by way of TCRdb, which keeps in-frame sequences with V and J called. Part of the clones is missing from these tables; in studies checked, under half for an unresolved V gene and the rest for unknown reasons. This sample holds 13,000 or so clones; 82% were observed only once. The top ten constitute approximately 7.8% of the sample. Sequencing was performed on CD8+ T cells sorted from blood (inferred from file names), taken from a patient given nivolumab and ipilimumab in sequence. The receptor set was obtained from a human donor with melanoma.

The chain links TRBV4-1 to TRBJ2-1; TRBD2 aligns across 7 bases. In germline, CDR1 is MGHRA, CDR2 YSYEKL. The CDR3 consists of 14 residues. With V trimmed by 1 base and J by 7 bases, 4 bases remained unmatched. For the CDR3, the DNA is TGCGCCAGCAGCCAAGGCGGGGGTTCAAATGAGCAGTTCTTC. It specifies CASSQGGGSNEQFF.

The chain couples TRBV19 to TRBJ2-1; tentative D call: TRBD1 (6 bases). The germline V gene encodes CDR1 LNHDA and CDR2 SQIVND (reference sequence). This CDR3 contains 15 residues. Trimming shortened V by 1 base and J by 3 bases, and 10 bases separated the two germline ends. The CDR3 DNA reads TGTGCCAGTAGTATAGGGACAGTGTACTACAATGAGCAGTTCTTC. Its translation is CASSIGTVYYNEQFF. Filled out from reference TRBV19 and TRBJ2-1, the complete variable domain reads DGGITQSPKYLFRKEGQNVTLSCEQNLNHDAMYWYRQDPGQGLRLIYYSQIVNDFQKGDIAEGYSVSREKKESFPLTVTSAQKNPTAFYLCASSIGTVYYNEQFFGPGTRLTVL.

The rearrangement links TRBV6-4 to TRBJ2-1; 10 nucleotides line up with TRBD2. Trimming removed 7 bases from V and 2 bases from J; junction bases left unmatched: 8. This CDR3 region has 16 residues. Germline CDR1 is MRHNA and CDR2 is SNTAGT. For the CDR3, the DNA is TGTGCCAGCATACCGGGACTAGCGTCTGCCTACAATGAGCAGTTCTTC. Protein product: CASIPGLASAYNEQFF.

Note on this clone: Other DNA sequences in this sample translate to the same CDR3. This rearrangement joins TRBV4-1 to TRBJ2-2; D may be TRBD1 (5 bases). This CDR3 has 15 residues. Trimming took 0 bases from V and 5 from J, leaving 10 bases between them. Germline lookup yields CDR1 MGHRA and CDR2 YSYEKL. The CDR3 spells CASSQDPRVTGELFF. The CDR3 DNA reads TGCGCCAGCAGCCAAGATCCCAGGGTAACCGGGGAGCTGTTTTTT.

The chain uses TRBV6-6 and TRBJ2-1; D call uncertain. The CDR3 has 15 residues. With 1 base removed from V and 0 bases from J, the gap between germline ends came to 7 bases. In germline, CDR1 is MNHNY, CDR2 SVGAGI (reference sequence). CDR3 sequence (DNA): TGTGCCAGCAGTTACTACCCCAGCTCCTACAATGAGCAGTTCTTC. Its protein is CASSYYPSSYNEQFF.

V gene TRBV27 combines with J gene TRBJ2-7, with 12 bases identical to TRBD2. This CDR3 is built from 16 residues. CDR1 MNHEY and CDR2 SMNVEV come from the germline V gene (reference sequence). J gave up 4 bases and V 0 bases, and 4 bases lay outside the gene matches. The CDR3 protein is CASSLSMLAGGYEQYF. The CDR3 nucleotides are TGTGCCAGCAGTTTATCGATGCTAGCGGGAGGGTACGAGCAGTACTTC.

The rearrangement uses TRBV27 and TRBJ1-1; 9 bases are a match to TRBD1. Trimming at V came to 6 bases and at J to 3 bases, leaving 8 bases not matched to a gene. Germline assignment: CDR1 MNHEY and CDR2 SMNVEV (reference sequence). This CDR3 is 15 amino acids long. CDR3 residues: CASSRRDRAYTEAFF. The CDR3, as DNA: TGTGCCAGCAGCCGAAGGGACAGGGCTTACACTGAAGCTTTCTTT.

The CDR3 nucleotides are TGCGCCAGCAGTGAAGTCAGGGGAAAATATAATTCACCCCTCCACTTT. Protein sequence: CASSEVRGKYNSPLHF. The chain combines TRBV10-1 with TRBJ1-6, with D tentatively TRBD1 (6 bases). With 3 bases removed from V and 4 bases from J, the gap between germline ends came to 13 bases. The CDR3 extends over 16 amino acids. Looked up from germline, CDR1 is WNHNN and CDR2 is SYGVQD (reference sequence).

V is TRBV5-6 and J is TRBJ1-1; D may be TRBD1 (5 bases). In germline, CDR1 is SGHDT, CDR2 YYEEEE. Trimming shortened V by 0 bases and J by 6 bases, and 9 bases separated the two germline ends. The CDR3 is 13 residues long. The CDR3 nucleotides read TGTGCCAGCAGCTTGGGCCAGGGCCCTGAAGCTTTCTTT. It codes for CASSLGQGPEAFF.

The chain joins TRBV29-1 to TRBJ1-1, with D perhaps TRBD1 (6 bases). The CDR3 covers 12 residues. V was trimmed by 6 bases and J by 7 bases, leaving 15 bases between them. The germline V gene has CDR1 SQVTM and CDR2 ANQGSEA. CDR3 nucleotides: TGCAGCGTCACCGGGACAATAGGTGAAGCTTTCTTT. Protein product: CSVTGTIGEAFF.

The chain recombines TRBV13 with TRBJ2-7; D may be TRBD1 (6 bases). Germline assignment: CDR1 PRHDT and CDR2 FYEKMQ (reference sequence). V shed 0 bases and J shed 3 bases, with 12 bases lying between them. The CDR3 has 15 amino acids. The CDR3 sequence: CASSLGFWTDYEQYF. In nucleotides, the CDR3 is TGTGCCAGCAGCTTAGGCTTTTGGACAGACTACGAGCAGTACTTC.

This rearrangement joins TRBV7-9 to TRBJ2-2; perhaps TRBD2 as D (6 bases). The CDR3 sequence is 14 residues long. V lost 3 bases and J 4 bases, leaving 9 bases between the germline ends. Germline lookup yields CDR1 SEHNR and CDR2 FQNEAQ (reference sequence). The CDR3 DNA is TGTGCCAGCAGCTTCCAGGGAGGCACCGGGGAGCTGTTTTTT. It codes for CASSFQGGTGELFF.

The genes are TRBV7-2 and TRBJ2-1; 8 bases map to TRBD2. The CDR3 is made up of 12 amino acids. Unmatched junction bases numbered 9, after V lost 5 bases and J lost 15 bases. Germline CDR1 reads SGHTA; CDR2 reads FQGNSA. CDR3 sequence (DNA): TGTGCCAGCAGCGATTCCGGGACTAGTCTGTTCTTC. It specifies CASSDSGTSLFF.

This chain connects TRBV11-2 to TRBJ2-7, with unresolved D. V lost 5 bases, J lost 6 bases, and 11 bases lay in between. Looked up from germline, CDR1 is SGHAT and CDR2 is FQNNGV. The CDR3 loop spans 12 amino acids. CDR3 protein: CASSAGPTEQYF. CDR3 nucleotide sequence: TGTGCCAGCAGCGCCGGTCCAACCGAGCAGTACTTC.